This is a list of T cell receptor beta chains from one sample in a study of OX40 agonist ivuxolimab in advanced cancers. TCRdb keeps only in-frame clones here, not all; method: immunoSEQ multiplex PCR. The sample yields about 45,000 clones, about 80% seen once. Sample: CD4+ or CD8+ T cells sorted from blood, taken in a trial of the OX40 agonist ivuxolimab. These receptors came from an adult with an advanced solid tumor such as melanoma, head and neck, liver or kidney cancer. Each CDR3 is given with its conserved first and last residue. The order of the fields is CDR3 protein, CDR3 DNA, CDR3 length, J gene, V gene, D gene, clone size. The D gene is left open where the match is weak. Not all rows give a size; the values are once, few, many and, for expanded clones, a class.

CASSVQGTAYEQYF TGTGCCAGCAGCGTACAGGGGACTGCCTACGAGCAGTACTTC 14 TRBJ2-7 TRBV7-8 - -
CASSLRDGQLCVSQPQHF TGTGCCAGCAGCTTGAGGGACGGCCAATTGTGCGTCAGTCAGCCCCAGCATTTT 18 TRBJ1-5 TRBV5-7 - -
CAIREGAQETQYF TGTGCCATCAGGGAGGGGGCCCAAGAGACCCAGTACTTC 13 TRBJ2-5 TRBV10-3 - -
CASSYRQTEAFF TGTGCCAGCAGCTACCGACAGACTGAGGCTTTCTTT 12 TRBJ1-1 TRBV28 - -
CASSPGLAGHRDTGELFF TGCGCCAGCAGCCCCGGACTAGCGGGGCACAGGGACACCGGGGAGCTGTTTTTT 18 TRBJ2-2 TRBV5-1 TRBD2 once
CASRVDSYSNQPQHF TGTGCCAGCAGAGTGGACAGTTATAGCAATCAGCCCCAGCATTTT 15 TRBJ1-5 TRBV6-5 - few
CASSLGQGVSGDQPQHF TGTGCCAGCAGTTTGGGACAGGGGGTCTCTGGCGATCAGCCCCAGCATTTT 17 TRBJ1-5 TRBV28 TRBD1 -
CASSLGETQYF TGTGCCAGCAGCTTAGGGGAGACCCAGTACTTC 11 TRBJ2-5 TRBV11-1 - -
CASSQDPSGAYEQYF TGTGCCAGCAGCCAAGATCCTAGCGGGGCCTACGAGCAGTACTTC 15 TRBJ2-7 TRBV4-2 TRBD2 -
CASREPGGGGGTQYF TGTGCCAGCAGAGAACCGGGAGGGGGGGGAGGAACGCAGTATTTT 15 TRBJ2-3 TRBV11-2 TRBD2 -
CASSFGWQSYNEQFF TGTGCCAGCAGCTTCGGGTGGCAGTCCTACAATGAGCAGTTCTTC 15 TRBJ2-1 TRBV5-4 - -
CASSYSMSPNEQFF TGTGCCAGCAGTTACTCGATGTCCCCGAATGAGCAGTTCTTC 14 TRBJ2-1 TRBV6-6 - -
CSVGAGGANEKLFF TGCAGCGTTGGCGCAGGAGGTGCTAATGAAAAACTGTTTTTT 14 TRBJ1-4 TRBV29-1 - -
CASGTGTPNTEAFF TGCGCTAGTGGTACGGGGACACCGAACACTGAAGCTTTCTTT 14 TRBJ1-1 TRBV12-5 - once
CASSELREKLFF TGTGCCAGCAGTGAACTACGAGAAAAACTGTTTTTT 12 TRBJ1-4 TRBV6-1 - -
CASSLDRGYGYTF TGTGCCAGCTCACTCGACAGGGGCTATGGCTACACCTTC 13 TRBJ1-2 TRBV18 TRBD1 -